The 2 T cell receptor beta chains in this list originate from one sample, sequenced in a study of T cell clonality in common variable immunodeficiency. The protocol was immunoSEQ multiplex PCR, while the TCRdb copy is restricted to in-frame clones and leaves out a portion. This sample includes around 45,000 clones with no singletons; its ten biggest clones take up approximately 0.71%. Sequencing was performed on peripheral blood mononuclear cells. The receptors originated from a person aged 18 to 70 in good health.

This clone was detected many times. The read comes to an end 3 residues before the CDR3 does, leaving the germline J gene to fill in the end. The chain joins TRBV4-2 to TRBJ2-7; 11 nucleotides match TRBD2. With 0 bases clipped from V and 3 bases from J, the junction kept 7 bases outside the gene matches. Per the germline V gene, CDR1 is LGHNA and CDR2 is YNFKEQ. CDR3 length: 17 amino acids. CDR3 sequence reads: CASSQEGLAGGSYEQYF. CDR3 DNA, as far as it was read: TGTGCCAGCAGCCAAGAGGGATTAGCGGGAGGGAGCTACGAG.

This clone was counted many times. The read terminates 3 residues before the CDR3 end, so the remaining end is supplied by the germline J gene. This chain connects TRBV12-5 to TRBJ2-1; TRBD2 matches at 11 bases. There are 16 residues in the CDR3. V shed 0 bases and J 9 bases; nucleotides not matched to a gene: 7. Germline V gene lookup returns CDR1 LGHNT and CDR2 FRNRAP. The CDR3 is CASGLVVSGGALEQFF. The sequenced part of the CDR3 DNA is TGTGCTAGTGGTTTGGTAGTTAGCGGGGGGGCCCTTGAG.